This paragraph covers one T cell receptor beta chain sequence. The sample belongs to a study of blood T cell repertoires in COVID-19. V was pared by 1 base and J by 4 bases, with 10 bases of the junction left unmatched. Looked up from germline, CDR1 is SGHRS and CDR2 is YFSETQ. This CDR3 contains 16 residues. Data came from immunoSEQ multiplex PCR; TCRdb stores just in-frame clones and leaves some out. The table shows a few hundred thousand clones, with 70% to 90% occurring only once. V usage is TRBV5-1 and J usage is TRBJ2-5, with 7 bases lining up with TRBD2. Sequencing was performed on PBMCs or T cells enriched from blood (not recorded which). The TCR comes from a woman aged 35 to 49 with acute COVID-19. This chain's CDR3 is CASSLNPNTGGETQYF. The CDR3 DNA sequence: TGCGCCAGCAGCTTGAATCCAAACACGGGGGGAGAGACCCAGTACTTC.